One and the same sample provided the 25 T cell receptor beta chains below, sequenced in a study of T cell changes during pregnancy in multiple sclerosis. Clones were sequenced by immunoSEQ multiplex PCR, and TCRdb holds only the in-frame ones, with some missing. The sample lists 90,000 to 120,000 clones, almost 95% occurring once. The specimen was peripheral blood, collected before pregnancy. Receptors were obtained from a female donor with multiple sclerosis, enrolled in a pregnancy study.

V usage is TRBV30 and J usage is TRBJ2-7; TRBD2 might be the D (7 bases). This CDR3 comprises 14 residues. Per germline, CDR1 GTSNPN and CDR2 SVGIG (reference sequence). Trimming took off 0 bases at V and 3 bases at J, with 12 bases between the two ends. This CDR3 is CAWSVAGEGYEQYF. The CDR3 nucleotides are TGTGCCTGGAGTGTAGCAGGGGAGGGCTACGAGCAGTACTTC.

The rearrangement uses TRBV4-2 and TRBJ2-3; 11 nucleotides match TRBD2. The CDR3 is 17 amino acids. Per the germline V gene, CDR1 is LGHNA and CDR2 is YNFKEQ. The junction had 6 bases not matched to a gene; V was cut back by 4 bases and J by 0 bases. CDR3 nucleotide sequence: TGTGCCAGCAGCCCCCGACTAGCGGGGCCTAGCACAGATACGCAGTATTTT. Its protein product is CASSPRLAGPSTDTQYF.

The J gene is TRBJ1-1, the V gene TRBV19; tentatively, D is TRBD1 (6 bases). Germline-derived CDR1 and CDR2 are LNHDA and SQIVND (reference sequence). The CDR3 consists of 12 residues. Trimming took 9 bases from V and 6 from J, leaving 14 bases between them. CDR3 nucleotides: TGTGCCAGCCGGGCAGGGGTTTCTGAAGCTTTCTTT. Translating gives CASRAGVSEAFF.

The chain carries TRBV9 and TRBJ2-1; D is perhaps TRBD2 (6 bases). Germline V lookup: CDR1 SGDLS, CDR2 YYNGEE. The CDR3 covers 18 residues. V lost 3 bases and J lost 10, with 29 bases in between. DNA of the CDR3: TGTGCCAGCAGCGCGCTTACGGACGGGAGCAGTGGTAGGAGCGAGCAGTTCTTC. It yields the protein CASSALTDGSSGRSEQFF. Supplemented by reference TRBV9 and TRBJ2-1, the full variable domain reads DSGVTQTPKHLITATGQRVTLRCSPRSGDLSVYWYQQSLDQGLQFLIQYYNGEERAKGNILERFSAQQFPDLHSELNLSSLELGDSALYFCASSALTDGSSGRSEQFFGPGTRLTVL.

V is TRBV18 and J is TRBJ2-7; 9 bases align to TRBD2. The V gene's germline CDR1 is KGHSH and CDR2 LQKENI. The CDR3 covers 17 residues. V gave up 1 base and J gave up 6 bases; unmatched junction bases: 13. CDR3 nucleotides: TGTGCCAGCTCACCACGGGCTAGCGGGATCGATTATGCCGAGCAGTACTTC. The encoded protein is CASSPRASGIDYAEQYF.

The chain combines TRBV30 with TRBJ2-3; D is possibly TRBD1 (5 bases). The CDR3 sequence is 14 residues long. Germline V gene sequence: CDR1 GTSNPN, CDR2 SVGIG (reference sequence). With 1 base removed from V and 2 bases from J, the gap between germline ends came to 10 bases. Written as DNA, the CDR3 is TGTGCCTGGAGTGAGGTGGGGCCCACAGATACGCAGTATTTT. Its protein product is CAWSEVGPTDTQYF.

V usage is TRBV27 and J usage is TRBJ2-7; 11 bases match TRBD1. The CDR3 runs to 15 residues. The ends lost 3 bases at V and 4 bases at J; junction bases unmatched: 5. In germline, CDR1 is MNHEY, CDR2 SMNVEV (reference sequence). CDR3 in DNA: TGTGCCAGCAGTTTTGGACAGGGGGCTGGATACGAGCAGTACTTC. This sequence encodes CASSFGQGAGYEQYF.

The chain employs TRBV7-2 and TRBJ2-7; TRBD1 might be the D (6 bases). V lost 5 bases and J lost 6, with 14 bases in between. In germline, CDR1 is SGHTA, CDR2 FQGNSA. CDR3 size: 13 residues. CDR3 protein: CASSRNRVPEQYF. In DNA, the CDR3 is TGTGCCAGCAGCAGGAACAGGGTCCCCGAGCAGTACTTC. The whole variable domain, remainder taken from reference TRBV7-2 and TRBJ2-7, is GAGVSQSPSNKVTEKGKDVELRCDPISGHTALYWYRQSLGQGLEFLIYFQGNSAPDKSGLPSDRFSAERTGGSVSTLTIQRTQQEDSAVYLCASSRNRVPEQYFGPGTRLTVT.

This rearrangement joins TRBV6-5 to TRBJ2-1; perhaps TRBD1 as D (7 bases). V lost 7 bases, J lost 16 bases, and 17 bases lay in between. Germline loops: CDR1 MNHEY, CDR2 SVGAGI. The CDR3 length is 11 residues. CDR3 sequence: CASIGGTEIFF. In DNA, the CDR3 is TGTGCCAGCATAGGCGGGACAGAGATTTTCTTC.

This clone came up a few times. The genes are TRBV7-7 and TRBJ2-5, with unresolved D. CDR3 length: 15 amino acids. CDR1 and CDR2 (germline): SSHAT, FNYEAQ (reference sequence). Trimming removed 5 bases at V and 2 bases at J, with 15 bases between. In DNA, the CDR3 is TGTGCCAGCAGCCCTTTAATGAGAGGACAAGAGACCCAGTACTTC. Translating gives CASSPLMRGQETQYF.

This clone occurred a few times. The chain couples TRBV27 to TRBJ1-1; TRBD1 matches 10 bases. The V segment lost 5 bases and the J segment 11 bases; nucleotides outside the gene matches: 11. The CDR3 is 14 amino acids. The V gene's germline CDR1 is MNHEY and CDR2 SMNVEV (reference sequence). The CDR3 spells CASSEHRQGARAFF. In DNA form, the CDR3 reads TGTGCCAGCAGTGAACACCGACAGGGGGCGCGGGCTTTCTTT.

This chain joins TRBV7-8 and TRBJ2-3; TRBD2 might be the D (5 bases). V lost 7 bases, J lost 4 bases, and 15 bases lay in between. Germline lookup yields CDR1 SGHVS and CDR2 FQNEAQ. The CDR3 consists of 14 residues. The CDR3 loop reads CASNKLLGADTQYF. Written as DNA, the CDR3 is TGTGCCAGCAATAAGCTACTCGGGGCAGATACGCAGTATTTT.

The CDR3 protein is CASSALQGARPGELFF. DNA for the CDR3: TGTGCCAGCAGCGCTCTACAAGGGGCGAGGCCCGGGGAGCTGTTTTTT. The rearrangement links TRBV9 to TRBJ2-2, with D maybe TRBD1 (5 bases). Germline V gene lookup returns CDR1 SGDLS and CDR2 YYNGEE. This CDR3 is built from 16 residues. V was shortened by 3 bases and J by 6 bases, with 18 bases between the two germline ends.

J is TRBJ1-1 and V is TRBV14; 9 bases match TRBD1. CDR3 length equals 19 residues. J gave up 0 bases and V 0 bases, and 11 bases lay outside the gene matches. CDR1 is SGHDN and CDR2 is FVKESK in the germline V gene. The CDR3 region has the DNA TGTGCCAGCAGCCAAGATCGTTGGACAGGGGCACACATGAACACTGAAGCTTTCTTT. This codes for CASSQDRWTGAHMNTEAFF. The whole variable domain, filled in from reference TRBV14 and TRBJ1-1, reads EAGVTQFPSHSVIEKGQTVTLRCDPISGHDNLYWYRRVMGKEIKFLLHFVKESKQDESGMPNNRFLAERTGGTYSTLKVQPAELEDSGVYFCASSQDRWTGAHMNTEAFFGQGTRLTVV.

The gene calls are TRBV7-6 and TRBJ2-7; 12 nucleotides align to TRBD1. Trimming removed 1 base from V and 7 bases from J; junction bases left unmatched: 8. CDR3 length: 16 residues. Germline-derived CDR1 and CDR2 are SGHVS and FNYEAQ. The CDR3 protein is CASSLGGGQGAGEQYF. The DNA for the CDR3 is TGTGCCAGCAGCTTAGGGGGGGGACAGGGGGCTGGAGAGCAGTACTTC.

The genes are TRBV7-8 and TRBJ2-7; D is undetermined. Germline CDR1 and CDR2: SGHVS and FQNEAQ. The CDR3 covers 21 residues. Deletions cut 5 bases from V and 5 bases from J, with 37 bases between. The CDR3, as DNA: TGTGCCAGCAGCAACCGATTCCGTAACCTTGGGTCGCGGCAATCCCCCCACGAGCAGTACTTC. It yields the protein CASSNRFRNLGSRQSPHEQYF.

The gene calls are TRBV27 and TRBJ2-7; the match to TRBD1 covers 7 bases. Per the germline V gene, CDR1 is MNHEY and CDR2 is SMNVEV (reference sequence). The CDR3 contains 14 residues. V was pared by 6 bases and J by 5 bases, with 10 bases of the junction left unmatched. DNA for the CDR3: TGTGCCAGCAGCCGCCTAGGGGGCCAGGACGAGCAGTACTTC. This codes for CASSRLGGQDEQYF.

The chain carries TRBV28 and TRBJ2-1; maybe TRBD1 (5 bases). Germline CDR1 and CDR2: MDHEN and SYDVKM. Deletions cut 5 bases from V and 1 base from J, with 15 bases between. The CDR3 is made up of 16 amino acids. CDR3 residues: CASSRNKQVSYNEQFF. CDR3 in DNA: TGTGCCAGCAGTCGAAACAAACAGGTATCCTACAATGAGCAGTTCTTC. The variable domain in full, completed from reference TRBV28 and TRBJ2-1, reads DVKVTQSSRYLVKRTGEKVFLECVQDMDHENMFWYRQDPGLGLRLIYFSYDVKMKEKGDIPEGYSVSREKKERFSLILESASTNQTSMYLCASSRNKQVSYNEQFFGPGTRLTVL.

The CDR3 sequence: CASSQDITGRARDTQYF. The CDR3, as DNA: TGCGCCAGCAGCCAAGATATTACAGGAAGAGCTAGAGATACGCAGTATTTT. The V and J genes are TRBV4-1 and TRBJ2-3; the D gene is possibly TRBD1 (5 bases). Trimming left V 0 bases short and J 5 bases short, with 18 bases between. Per germline, CDR1 MGHRA and CDR2 YSYEKL. This CDR3 comprises 17 residues.

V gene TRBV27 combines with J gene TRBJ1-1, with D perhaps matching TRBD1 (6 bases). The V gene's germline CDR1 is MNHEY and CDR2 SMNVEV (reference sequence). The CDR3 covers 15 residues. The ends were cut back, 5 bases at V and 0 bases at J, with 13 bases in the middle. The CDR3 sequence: CASSKGGDMNTEAFF. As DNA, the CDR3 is TGTGCCAGCAGTAAGGGGGGGGACATGAACACTGAAGCTTTCTTT.

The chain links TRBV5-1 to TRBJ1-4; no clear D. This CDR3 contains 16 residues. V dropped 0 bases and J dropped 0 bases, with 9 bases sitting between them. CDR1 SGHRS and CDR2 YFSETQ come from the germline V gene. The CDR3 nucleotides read TGCGCCAGCAGCTTGGGAGGGTCTGCAACTAATGAAAAACTGTTTTTT. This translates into CASSLGGSATNEKLFF.

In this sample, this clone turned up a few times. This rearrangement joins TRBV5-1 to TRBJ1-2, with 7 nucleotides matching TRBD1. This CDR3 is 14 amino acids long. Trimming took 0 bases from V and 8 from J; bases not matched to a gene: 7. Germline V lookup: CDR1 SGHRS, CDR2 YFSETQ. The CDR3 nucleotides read TGCGCCAGCAGCTTGGCCACAGGGGCTCGGGGCTACACCTTC. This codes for CASSLATGARGYTF.

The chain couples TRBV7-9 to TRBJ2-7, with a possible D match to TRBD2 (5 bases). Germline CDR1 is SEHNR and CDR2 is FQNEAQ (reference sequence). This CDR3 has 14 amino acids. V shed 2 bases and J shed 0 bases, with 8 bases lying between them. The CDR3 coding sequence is TGTGCCAGCAGCTTAACGGGGAGCTCCTACGAGCAGTACTTC. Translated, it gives CASSLTGSSYEQYF.

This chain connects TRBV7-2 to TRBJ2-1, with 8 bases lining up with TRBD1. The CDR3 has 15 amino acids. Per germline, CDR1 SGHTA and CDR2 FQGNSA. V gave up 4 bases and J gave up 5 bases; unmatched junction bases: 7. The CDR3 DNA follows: TGTGCCAGCAGCTCGGACAGGGACCCCAACAATGAGCAGTTCTTC. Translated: CASSSDRDPNNEQFF.

CDR3 coding DNA: TGTGCCAGCAGCTTCGGACAGGCCTTCTACGAGCAGTACTTC. Its protein product is CASSFGQAFYEQYF. The chain couples TRBV7-2 to TRBJ2-7; 7 bases are a match to TRBD1. This CDR3 has 14 residues. The germline gives CDR1 SGHTA, CDR2 FQGNSA. Unmatched junction bases numbered 5, after V lost 3 bases and J lost 3 bases.